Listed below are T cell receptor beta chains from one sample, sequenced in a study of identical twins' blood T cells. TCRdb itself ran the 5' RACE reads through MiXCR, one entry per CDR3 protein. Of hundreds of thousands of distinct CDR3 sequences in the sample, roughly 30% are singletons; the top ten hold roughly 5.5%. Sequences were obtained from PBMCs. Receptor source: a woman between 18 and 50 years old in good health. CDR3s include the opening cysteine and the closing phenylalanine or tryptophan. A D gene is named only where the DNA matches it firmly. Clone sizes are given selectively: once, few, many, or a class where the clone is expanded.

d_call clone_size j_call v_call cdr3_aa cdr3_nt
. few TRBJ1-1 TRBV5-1 CASSLRELNTEAFF TGCGCCAGCAGCCTACGGGAGTTAAACACTGAAGCTTTCTTT
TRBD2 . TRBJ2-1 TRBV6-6 CAIGGSNFYNEQFF TGTGCCATCGGGGGGTCTAATTTCTACAATGAGCAGTTCTTC
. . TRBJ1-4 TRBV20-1 CSSGARGEKLFF TGCTCATCGGGAGCCCGCGGTGAAAAACTGTTTTTT
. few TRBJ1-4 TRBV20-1 CSAINIATNEKLFF TGCAGTGCTATAAATATTGCAACTAATGAAAAACTGTTTTTT
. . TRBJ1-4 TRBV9 CASSAPGEEKLFF TGTGCCAGCAGCGCACCGGGAGAAGAAAAACTGTTTTTT
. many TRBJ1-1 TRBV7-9 CASSLQGANTEAFF TGCGCCAGCAGCTTACAGGGTGCAAACACTGAAGCTTTCTTT
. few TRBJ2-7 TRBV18 CASSPPISYEQYF TGTGCCAGCTCACCACCGATCAGCTACGAGCAGTACTTC
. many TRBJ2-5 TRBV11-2 CASNNLTGTAQYF TGTGCCAGCAACAACCTGACGGGCACGGCCCAGTACTTC
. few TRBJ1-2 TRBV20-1 CSATYGYTF TGCAGTGCTACCTATGGCTACACCTTC
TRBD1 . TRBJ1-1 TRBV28 CASIIQGVNTEASF TGTGCCAGCATCATCCAGGGGGTGAACACTGAAGCTTCCTTT
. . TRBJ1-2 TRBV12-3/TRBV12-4 CASSARVGGDYGYTF TGTGCCAGCAGTGCAAGAGTAGGGGGTGACTATGGCTACACCTTC
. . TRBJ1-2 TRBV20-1 CSVGSAGQTYGYTF TGCAGTGTCGGATCCGCAGGACAGACCTATGGCTACACCTTC
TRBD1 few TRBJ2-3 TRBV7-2 CASSLGSLGQGGSPDF TGTGCCAGCAGCTTAGGATCTTTGGGACAGGGGGGTTCCCCGGATTTT
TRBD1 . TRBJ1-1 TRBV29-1 CSFDRGTEAFF TGCAGCTTTGACAGGGGGACTGAAGCTTTCTTT
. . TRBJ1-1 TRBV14 CASSQDWRAAEAFF TGTGCCAGCAGCCAAGATTGGCGGGCAGCTGAAGCTTTCTTT
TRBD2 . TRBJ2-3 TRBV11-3 CASRLAGITDTQYF TGTGCCAGCAGACTAGCGGGAATCACAGATACGCAGTATTTT
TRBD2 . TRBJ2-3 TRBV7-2 CASSFRLAGVADTQYF TGTGCCAGCAGCTTCAGACTAGCGGGAGTAGCAGATACGCAGTATTTT
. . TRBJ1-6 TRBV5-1 CASSRGLSSPLHF TGCGCCAGCAGCCGCGGCCTGTCTTCACCCCTCCACTTT
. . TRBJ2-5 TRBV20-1 CSARFPRVVGETQYF TGCAGCGCTAGATTCCCCAGGGTAGTAGGAGAGACCCAGTACTTC
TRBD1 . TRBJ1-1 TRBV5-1 CASSLMGQLNTEAFF TGCGCCAGCAGCTTAATGGGACAGTTGAACACTGAAGCTTTCTTT
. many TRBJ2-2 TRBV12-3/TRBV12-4 CASSLTPFSTGELFF TGTGCCAGCAGTCTCACCCCGTTTTCTACCGGGGAGCTGTTTTTT
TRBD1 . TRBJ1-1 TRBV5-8 CASSWGQAALLNTEAFF TGTGCCAGCAGCTGGGGACAGGCGGCCCTTTTGAACACTGAAGCTTTCTTT
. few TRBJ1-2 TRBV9 CASSVVGGDGYTF TGTGCCAGCAGCGTAGTAGGGGGGGATGGCTACACCTTC
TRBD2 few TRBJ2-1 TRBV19 CASSPGLIEQFF TGTGCCAGTAGTCCGGGACTAATAGAGCAGTTCTTC
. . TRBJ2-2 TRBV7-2 CASSYLAIANTGELFF TGTGCCAGCAGCTACCTAGCGATCGCGAACACCGGGGAGCTGTTTTTT
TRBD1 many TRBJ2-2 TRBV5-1 CASSSGQGTGELFF TGTGCCAGCAGCTCCGGACAGGGCACCGGGGAGCTGTTTTTT
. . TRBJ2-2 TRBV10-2 CASEVHPTGELFF TGCGCCAGCGAGGTCCACCCCACCGGGGAGCTGTTTTTT
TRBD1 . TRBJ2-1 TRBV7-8 CASSTASDRAHNEQFF TGTGCCAGCAGCACTGCCTCCGACAGGGCCCACAATGAGCAGTTCTTC
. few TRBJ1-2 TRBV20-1 CSAGTSGYTF TGCAGTGCGGGCACCTCTGGCTACACCTTC
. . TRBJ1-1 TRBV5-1 CASSLAPGRARTEAFF TGCGCCAGCAGCTTGGCCCCGGGGAGGGCTCGCACTGAAGCTTTCTTT
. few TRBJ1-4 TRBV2 CASSACEKLFF TGTGCCAGCAGTGCATGCGAAAAACTGTTTTTT
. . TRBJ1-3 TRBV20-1 CSARRGTSTLGNTIYF TGCAGTGCTAGAAGGGGGACGTCGACGCTCGGAAACACCATATATTTT
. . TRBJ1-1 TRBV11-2 CASSLWGEGEAFF TGTGCCAGCAGCTTATGGGGAGAGGGTGAAGCTTTCTTT
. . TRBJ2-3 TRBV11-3 CASSLFPGTDTQYF TGTGCCAGCAGCTTATTCCCCGGCACAGATACGCAGTATTTT
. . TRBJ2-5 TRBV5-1 CACSLRAGIGETQYF TGCGCCTGCAGCTTGCGTGCAGGGATTGGGGAGACCCAGTACTTC
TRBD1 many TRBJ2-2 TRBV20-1 CSARTGGDTGELFF TGCAGTGCTAGGACAGGGGGCGACACCGGGGAGCTGTTTTTT
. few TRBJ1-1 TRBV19 CASPWAGDAEAFF TGTGCCAGTCCCTGGGCCGGCGATGCTGAAGCTTTCTTT
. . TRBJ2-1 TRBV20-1 CSASVSLNEQFF TGCAGTGCTAGTGTCTCCCTAAATGAGCAGTTCTTC
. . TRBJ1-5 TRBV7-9 CASSLGAPQPQHF TGTGCCAGCAGCTTAGGAGCCCCTCAGCCCCAGCATTTT
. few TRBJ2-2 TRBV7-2 CASSLLQNTGELFF TGTGCCAGCAGCTTACTCCAGAACACCGGGGAGCTGTTTTTT
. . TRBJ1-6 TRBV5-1 CASSVDGGGSPLHF TGCGCCAGCAGCGTGGACGGAGGCGGTTCACCCCTCCACTTT
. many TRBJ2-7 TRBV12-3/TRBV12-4 CASSLTVTYEQYF TGTGCCAGCAGTTTGACTGTGACCTACGAGCAGTACTTC
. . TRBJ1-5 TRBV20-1 CSARVPNQPQHF TGCAGTGCTAGGGTCCCAAATCAGCCCCAGCATTTT
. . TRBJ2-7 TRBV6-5 CAGRSDGAYEQYF TGTGCCGGCAGATCAGACGGAGCCTACGAGCAGTACTTC
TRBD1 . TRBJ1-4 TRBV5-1 CASSSGQPNEKLFF TGCGCCAGCAGCTCGGGACAGCCTAATGAAAAACTGTTTTTT
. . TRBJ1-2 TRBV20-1 CSAKEGEAYYGYTF TGCAGTGCTAAAGAAGGGGAGGCATACTATGGCTACACCTTC
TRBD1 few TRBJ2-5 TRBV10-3 CATRDRVFETQYF TGTGCCACCAGGGACAGGGTGTTTGAGACCCAGTACTTC
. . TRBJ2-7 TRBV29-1 CSVRRGILYDEQYF TGCAGCGTTAGACGGGGGATTCTTTACGACGAGCAGTACTTC